Listed below are T cell receptor beta chains from one sample, sequenced in a study of shared clonotypes between healthy human individuals. Sequencing was performed with immunoSEQ multiplex PCR; in TCRdb, only in-frame clones are kept and a portion is missing. The sample lists nearly 750,000 clones; 72% were seen once. The specimen was memory CD4+ T cells sorted from blood. These receptors were taken from a woman in her twenties or thirties in good health. Each CDR3 is given with its conserved first and last residue. The order of the fields is CDR3 length, V gene, clone size, J gene, D gene, CDR3 DNA, CDR3 protein. The D gene is left open where the match is weak. The size entry is marked missing in some rows and otherwise reads once, few, many or a size class.

12	TRBV30	NA	TRBJ2-5	NA	TGTGCCTGGAGTGTGTACCAAGAGACCCAGTACTTC	CAWSVYQETQYF
14	TRBV6-5	NA	TRBJ1-2	NA	TGTGCCAGCAGTTCGTCCCCAGCGGACTATGGCTACACCTTC	CASSSSPADYGYTF
15	TRBV10-1	NA	TRBJ2-7	TRBD1	TGCGCCAGCACTGACACAGGGGTTTTGGCGTGGGAGCAGTACTTC	CASTDTGVLAWEQYF
20	TRBV7-3	NA	TRBJ2-7	TRBD1	TGTGCCAGCAGCTCCAACCCACAAGACCAGGGACAGGTGGACACCTACGAGCAGTACTTC	CASSSNPQDQGQVDTYEQYF
14	TRBV6-1	NA	TRBJ2-7	TRBD1	TGTGCCAGCAGTTGGGACAGGGGAGCCTACGAGCAGTACTTC	CASSWDRGAYEQYF
12	TRBV28	NA	TRBJ2-7	NA	TGTGCCAGCAGCCTCCCCAGGGCCGAGCAGTACTTC	CASSLPRAEQYF
13	TRBV7-2	NA	TRBJ2-1	NA	TGTGCCAGCAGCTCCAACTCCTACAATGAGCAGTTCTTC	CASSSNSYNEQFF
12	TRBV29-1	NA	TRBJ1-1	NA	TGCAGCGTTGAAGATGGGGGGGCTTTGGCTTTCTTT	CSVEDGGALAFF
12	TRBV19	NA	TRBJ1-5	NA	TGTGCCAGTAGTATAGGGGATAGGCCCCAGCATTTT	CASSIGDRPQHF
12	TRBV11-2	NA	TRBJ1-1	NA	TGTGCCAGCAGCCCCCCCTCCACTGAAGCTTTCTTT	CASSPPSTEAFF
15	TRBV28	once	TRBJ2-1	TRBD2	TGTGCCACCATAATGCTAGCGGGAGGGAGTAATGAGCAGTTCTTC	CATIMLAGGSNEQFF
12	TRBV10-3	NA	TRBJ2-7	TRBD2	TGTGCCATCAGCGCCGGGACTAGCGGGAGGGCCTTC	CAISAGTSGRAF
11	TRBV20-1	NA	TRBJ2-7	NA	TGCAGTGCGCGGCTAGGGGACGAGCAGTACTTC	CSARLGDEQYF
13	TRBV5-8	NA	TRBJ2-2	NA	TGTGCCAGCAGCCCCGTTCCCACCGGGGAGCTGTTTTTT	CASSPVPTGELFF
16	TRBV7-9	once	TRBJ1-1	TRBD1	TGTGCCAGCAGACAGTGGGGGACAGGGGGTGTCACTGAAGCTTTCTTT	CASRQWGTGGVTEAFF
14	TRBV11-2	NA	TRBJ1-4	NA	TGTGCCAGCAGCCTCTGGGACGGAAATGAAAAACTGTTTTTT	CASSLWDGNEKLFF
15	TRBV6-6	NA	TRBJ1-5	NA	TGTGCCAGCAGTCCGGACTTGTATAGCAATCAGCCCCAGCATTTT	CASSPDLYSNQPQHF
13	TRBV18	few	TRBJ2-7	TRBD1	TGTGCCAGCTCAGGACAGGGCGCCTACGAGCAGTACTTC	CASSGQGAYEQYF
13	TRBV5-1	NA	TRBJ1-2	TRBD1	TGCGCCAGCAGCGGACAGGGCGAGGGAGGCTACACCTTC	CASSGQGEGGYTF
12	TRBV2	NA	TRBJ1-2	NA	TGTGCCAGCAGTCTGTCAGCCCGGGGCTACACCTTC	CASSLSARGYTF
14	TRBV18	NA	TRBJ1-1	NA	TGTGCCAGCTCACCATCGTACCTAGGCACTGAAGCTTTCTTT	CASSPSYLGTEAFF
15	TRBV28	many	TRBJ1-1	NA	TGTGCCAGCAGCCCTCTTAAGGGGGAGTGGACTGAAGCTTTCTTT	CASSPLKGEWTEAFF
15	TRBV28	NA	TRBJ2-5	TRBD2	TGTGCCAGCAGCTTGGGCCTAATCGGGGGGGAGACCCAGTACTTC	CASSLGLIGGETQYF
18	TRBV28	NA	TRBJ2-7	NA	TGTGCCAGCAGTTGGACGTATATCCCAGCAGGGAGATCCTACGAGCAGTACTTC	CASSWTYIPAGRSYEQYF
14	TRBV4-2	NA	TRBJ2-5	NA	TGTGCCAGCAGCCAAGATCTGGTGGGAGAGACCCAGTACTTC	CASSQDLVGETQYF
14	TRBV29-1	NA	TRBJ2-3	NA	TGCAGCGGTCAGGAGTTCGGTAGCACAGATACGCAGTATTTT	CSGQEFGSTDTQYF
18	TRBV6-1	NA	TRBJ2-7	NA	TGTGCCAGCAGTGCCAAGGGACATCGATTGCCTACGATGGGAGAGCAGTACTTC	CASSAKGHRLPTMGEQYF
16	TRBV18	NA	TRBJ2-3	TRBD2	TGTGCCAGCTCACCAAGGACTAGCGGGAGGGCCGGTACGCAGTATTTT	CASSPRTSGRAGTQYF
15	TRBV2	NA	TRBJ2-1	TRBD1	TGTGCCAGCAGTCCAGACAGGGGCTCCTACAATGAGCAGTTCTTC	CASSPDRGSYNEQFF
16	TRBV5-1	NA	TRBJ2-1	TRBD2	TGCGCCAGCAGCCCTATAGCGGGAGGGGGGTACAATGAGCAGTTCTTC	CASSPIAGGGYNEQFF
15	TRBV27	NA	TRBJ2-5	TRBD2	TGTGCCAGCAGTTTAACCGGGAGGGAAGTAGAGACCCAGTACTTC	CASSLTGREVETQYF
15	TRBV7-3	few	TRBJ2-7	TRBD2	TGTGCCAGCAGCTTAGGACTAGCGGGAGTTTACGAGCAGTACTTC	CASSLGLAGVYEQYF
15	TRBV5-4	few	TRBJ2-2	NA	TGTGCCAGCAGCTTTTTCGGGAGAACGAAGGGGGAGCTGTTTTTT	CASSFFGRTKGELFF
13	TRBV19	few	TRBJ2-7	TRBD1	TGTGCCAGTAGTAGGGACAGGGGGCTTGAGCAGTACTTC	CASSRDRGLEQYF
15	TRBV14	NA	TRBJ2-7	NA	TGTGCCAGCAGCCAAGATTGGAGGGGGCATCACGAGCAGTACTTC	CASSQDWRGHHEQYF
15	TRBV5-1	NA	TRBJ2-1	NA	TGCGCCAGCAGCTTGAGCAGGGTAGCATACAATGAGCAGTTCTTC	CASSLSRVAYNEQFF
16	TRBV29-1	NA	TRBJ1-4	NA	TGCAGCGTTGACGAACTACAGGGAAGGACTAATGAAAAACTGTTTTTT	CSVDELQGRTNEKLFF
17	TRBV5-8	few	TRBJ2-2	TRBD2	TGTGCCAGCTTATGGTCACCGGGACTACAGAACACCGGGGAGCTGTTTTTT	CASLWSPGLQNTGELFF
12	TRBV10-2	NA	TRBJ1-1	NA	TGCGCCAGCAAGGGGTGGGACACTGAAGCTTTCTTT	CASKGWDTEAFF
17	TRBV18	once	TRBJ2-2	TRBD1	TGTGCCAGCTCACCACCGGGACAGGGGCCGAACACCGGGGAGCTGTTTTTT	CASSPPGQGPNTGELFF
14	TRBV19	NA	TRBJ2-1	TRBD2	TGTGCCAGTAGTACGGCTAGCGGGATTCTTGAGCAGTTCTTC	CASSTASGILEQFF
17	TRBV19	NA	TRBJ2-1	NA	TGTGCCAGTAGTACCTCCTTGGGGACTGGGGGATACAATGAGCAGTTCTTC	CASSTSLGTGGYNEQFF
15	TRBV28	NA	TRBJ2-7	TRBD2	TGTGCCAGCACCGGGACTAGCGGGGAACTCTACGAGCAGTACTTC	CASTGTSGELYEQYF
14	TRBV5-1	NA	TRBJ2-7	NA	TGCGCCAGCAGCTCCTGGGGCAGGGAGGACGAGCAGTACTTC	CASSSWGREDEQYF
14	TRBV19	few	TRBJ2-2	NA	TGTGCCAGTAGGGAAACGGGAAACACCGGGGAGCTGTTTTTT	CASRETGNTGELFF
15	TRBV5-5	NA	TRBJ1-1	NA	TGTGCCAGCAGCTTTATCCCAGGGGAGAACACTGAAGCTTTCTTT	CASSFIPGENTEAFF
15	TRBV5-4	many	TRBJ2-1	TRBD2	TGTGCCAGCAGCTTGCCTAGCGGGACTGGCAATGAGCAGTTCTTC	CASSLPSGTGNEQFF
14	TRBV28	NA	TRBJ1-4	TRBD1	TGTGCCAGCACCACTCCCCGACAGGGGGAAAAACTGTTTTTT	CASTTPRQGEKLFF
14	TRBV27	NA	TRBJ1-1	TRBD1	TGTGCCAGCAGTTGGTCAGGGGGGAACGCTGAAGCTTTCTTT	CASSWSGGNAEAFF
17	TRBV7-2	NA	TRBJ2-2	TRBD2	TGTGCCAGCAGCCACTCCGGGACTAGCAGACACACCGGGGAGCTGTTTTTT	CASSHSGTSRHTGELFF
15	TRBV6-1	NA	TRBJ1-2	NA	TGTGCCAGCAGTGAAGGTATAGGGACTAACTATGGCTACACCTTC	CASSEGIGTNYGYTF
13	TRBV5-4	once	TRBJ2-7	NA	TGTGCCAGCAGCTCTCCCCCCTTGTACGAGCAGTACTTC	CASSSPPLYEQYF
15	TRBV11-1	once	TRBJ2-2	TRBD2	TGTGCCAGCAGCTTCCCGGGGGGGCATGACGGGGAGCTGTTTTTT	CASSFPGGHDGELFF
12	TRBV2	NA	TRBJ1-1	NA	TGTGCCAGCAGGACAAGTTTGGTAGCGGCTTTCTTT	CASRTSLVAAFF
12	TRBV28	NA	TRBJ2-3	NA	TGTGCCACAACAGGGAACACAGATACGCAGTATTTT	CATTGNTDTQYF
13	TRBV30	NA	TRBJ2-5	TRBD1	TGTGCCTGGAGCGGACAGGGGGTGGAGACCCAGTACTTC	CAWSGQGVETQYF